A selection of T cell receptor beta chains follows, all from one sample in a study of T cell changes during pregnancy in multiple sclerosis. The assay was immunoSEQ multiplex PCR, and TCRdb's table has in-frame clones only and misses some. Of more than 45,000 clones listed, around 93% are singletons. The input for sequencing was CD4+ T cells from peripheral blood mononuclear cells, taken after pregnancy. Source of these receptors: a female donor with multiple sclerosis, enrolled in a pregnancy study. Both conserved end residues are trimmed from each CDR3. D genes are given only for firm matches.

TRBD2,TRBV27,ASRPKGLAGGYEQY
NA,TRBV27,ASSNRVDTEAF
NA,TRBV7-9,ASSPSEGYT
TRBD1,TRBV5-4,ASSRTGGAGETQY
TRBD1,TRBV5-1,ASSQGQGQNTIY
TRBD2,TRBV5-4,ASSLGGSGGRDTQY
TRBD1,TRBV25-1,ASSEFGQGNIQY
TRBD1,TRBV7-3,ASSRTGTYGYT
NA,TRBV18,ASSPWSSRGVNTEAF
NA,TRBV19,ASSQGRTGNTIY
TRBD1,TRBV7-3,ASGDSTKNEQF
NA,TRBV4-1,ASSQAGQSPLSPLH
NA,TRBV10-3,AISESLGGQPQH
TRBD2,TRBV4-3,ASSQAAGGVYEQY
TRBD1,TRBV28,ASRIPGTGYGYT
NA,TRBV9,ASSVTSGSYNEQF
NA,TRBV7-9,ASSFSMGKGRGQPQH
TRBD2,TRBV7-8,ASSSGTSGGSFYEQY
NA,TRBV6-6,ASTLGRSLNTQY
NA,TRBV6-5,ASSYSTRKQNYGYT
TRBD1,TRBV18,ASSPGTGDNQPQH
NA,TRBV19,ASSIVPGLMNTEAF
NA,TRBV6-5,ASSYVSRGAGDEQY
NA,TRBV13,ASSLGLNTIY
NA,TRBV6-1,ASGGALETQY
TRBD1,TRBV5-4,ASSSGTGGFTEAF
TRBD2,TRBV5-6,ASSRAGVTDTQY
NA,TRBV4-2,ASSQEEGNYGYT
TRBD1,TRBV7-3,ASSRGGLNTEAF
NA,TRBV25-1,ASSRGNEQF
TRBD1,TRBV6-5,ASSWDRGSYEQY
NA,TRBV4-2,ASSQETSNQPQH
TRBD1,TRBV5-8,ASSLDPGQGSYGYT
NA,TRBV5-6,ASSLAGRASTDTQY